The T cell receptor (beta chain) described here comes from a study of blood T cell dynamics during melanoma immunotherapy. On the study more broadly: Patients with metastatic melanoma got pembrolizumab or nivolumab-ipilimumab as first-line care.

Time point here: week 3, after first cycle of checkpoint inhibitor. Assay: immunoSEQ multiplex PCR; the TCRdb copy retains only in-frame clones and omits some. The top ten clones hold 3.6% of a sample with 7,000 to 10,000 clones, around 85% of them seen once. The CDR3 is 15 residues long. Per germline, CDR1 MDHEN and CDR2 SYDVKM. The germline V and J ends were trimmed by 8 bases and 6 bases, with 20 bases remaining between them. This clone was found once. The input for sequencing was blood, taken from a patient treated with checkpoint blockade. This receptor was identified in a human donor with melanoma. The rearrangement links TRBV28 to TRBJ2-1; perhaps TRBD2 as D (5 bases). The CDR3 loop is CASVRWGATVNEQFF. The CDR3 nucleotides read TGTGCCAGCGTACGATGGGGAGCAACCGTCAATGAGCAGTTCTTC.